The T cell receptor beta chain under discussion was sequenced for a study of T cells after yellow fever vaccination. Overall study results and limits: Repertoires obtained by FACS sorting could include abundant clonotypes that entered as contaminants from the bulk population.

The table lists this clonotype with a few counts. Its antigen remains unidentified. TCRdb reanalysed the 5' RACE reads using MiXCR and keeps one entry per CDR3 protein. The repertoire includes more than 300,000 distinct CDR3 sequences, 6.8% of them detected once, and 15% to 20% sits in the top ten. V dropped 1 base and J dropped 4 bases, with 11 bases sitting between them. This CDR3 comprises 13 residues. Germline CDR1 and CDR2: GTSNPN and SVGIG (reference sequence). The J gene is TRBJ2-7, the V gene TRBV30; D possibly uses TRBD1 or TRBD2 (5 bases each). The sequences come from PBMCs, collected more than 35 days after the first yellow fever vaccination. The sequence was obtained from a young man who received the YFV17D yellow fever vaccine. As DNA, the CDR3 is TGTGCCTGGAGTGGGGGGTTAACATACGAGCAGTACTTC. It translates to CAWSGGLTYEQYF.